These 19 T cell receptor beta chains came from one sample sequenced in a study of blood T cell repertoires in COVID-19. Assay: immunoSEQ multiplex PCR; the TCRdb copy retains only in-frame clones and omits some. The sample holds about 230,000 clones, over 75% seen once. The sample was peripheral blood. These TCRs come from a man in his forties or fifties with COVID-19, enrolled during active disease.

CDR3 nucleotides: TGCGCCAGCAGCCAACTAGGGCCTTACGAGCAGTACTTC. Its translation is CASSQLGPYEQYF. The rearrangement joins TRBV5-1 to TRBJ2-7, with D possibly TRBD2 on 5 matching bases. The CDR3 is 13 residues long. The germline CDR1 and CDR2 sequences are SGHRS and YFSETQ. The ends were cut back, 4 bases at V and 4 bases at J, with 12 bases in the middle.

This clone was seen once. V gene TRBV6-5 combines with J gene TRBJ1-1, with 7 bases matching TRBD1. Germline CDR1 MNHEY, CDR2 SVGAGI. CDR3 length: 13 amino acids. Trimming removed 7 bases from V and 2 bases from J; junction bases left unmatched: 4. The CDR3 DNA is TGTGCCAGCAAAGGACAGGCAAACACTGAAGCTTTCTTT. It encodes CASKGQANTEAFF.

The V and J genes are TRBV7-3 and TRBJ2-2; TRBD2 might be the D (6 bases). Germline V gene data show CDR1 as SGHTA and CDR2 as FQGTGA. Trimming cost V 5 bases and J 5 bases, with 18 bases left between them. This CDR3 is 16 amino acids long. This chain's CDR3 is CASSRTGGAGTGELFF. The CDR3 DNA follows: TGTGCCAGCAGCCGGACCGGAGGGGCGGGGACCGGGGAGCTGTTTTTT.

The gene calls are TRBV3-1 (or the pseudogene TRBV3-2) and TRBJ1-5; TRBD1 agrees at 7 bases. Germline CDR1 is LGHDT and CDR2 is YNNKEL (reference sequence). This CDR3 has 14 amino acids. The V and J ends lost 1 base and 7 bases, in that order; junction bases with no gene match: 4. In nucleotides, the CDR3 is TGTGCCAGCAGCCAAGTCACAGGGGACCAGCCCCAGCATTTT. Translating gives CASSQVTGDQPQHF.

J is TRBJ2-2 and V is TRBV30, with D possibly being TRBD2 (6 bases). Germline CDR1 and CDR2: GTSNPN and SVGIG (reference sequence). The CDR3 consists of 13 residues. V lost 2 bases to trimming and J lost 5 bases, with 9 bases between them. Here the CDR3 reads CAWSYAGTGELFF. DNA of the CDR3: TGTGCCTGGAGTTATGCGGGGACCGGGGAGCTGTTTTTT.

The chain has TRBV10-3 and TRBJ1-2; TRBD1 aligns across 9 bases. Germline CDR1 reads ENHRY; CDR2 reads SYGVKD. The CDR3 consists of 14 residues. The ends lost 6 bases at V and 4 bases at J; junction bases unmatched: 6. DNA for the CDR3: TGTGCCATCAGGGGGGACAGGGAAGGCTATGGCTACACCTTC. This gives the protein CAIRGDREGYGYTF.

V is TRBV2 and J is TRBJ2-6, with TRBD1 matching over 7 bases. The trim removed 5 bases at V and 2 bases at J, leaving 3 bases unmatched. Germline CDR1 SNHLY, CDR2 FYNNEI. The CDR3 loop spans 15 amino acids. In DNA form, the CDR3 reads TGTGCCAGCAGTACCACAGGGGCTGGGGCCAACGTCCTGACTTTC. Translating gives CASSTTGAGANVLTF.

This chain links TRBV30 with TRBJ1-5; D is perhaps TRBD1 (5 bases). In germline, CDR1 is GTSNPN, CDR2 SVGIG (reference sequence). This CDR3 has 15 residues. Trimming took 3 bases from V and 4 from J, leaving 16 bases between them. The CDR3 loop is CAWSGGDGGNQPQHF. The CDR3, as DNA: TGTGCCTGGAGCGGAGGGGACGGGGGAAATCAGCCCCAGCATTTT.

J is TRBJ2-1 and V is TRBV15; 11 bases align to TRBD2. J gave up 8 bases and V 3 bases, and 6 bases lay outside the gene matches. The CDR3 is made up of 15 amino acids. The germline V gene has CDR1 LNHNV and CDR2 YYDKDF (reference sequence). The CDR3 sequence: CATSRGTSGIYEQFF. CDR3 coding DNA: TGTGCCACCAGCAGGGGGACTAGCGGTATATATGAGCAGTTCTTC.

DNA of the CDR3: TGTGCCAGCAGTGCCACAGGGTCGCCACCCCTCCACTTT. Its translation: CASSATGSPPLHF. The rearrangement links TRBV25-1 to TRBJ1-6; D possibly corresponds to TRBD1 (6 bases). The CDR3 has 13 amino acids. Germline values: CDR1 MGHDK, CDR2 SYGVNS. The V end was cut by 4 bases, the J end by 11 bases, with 12 bases between.

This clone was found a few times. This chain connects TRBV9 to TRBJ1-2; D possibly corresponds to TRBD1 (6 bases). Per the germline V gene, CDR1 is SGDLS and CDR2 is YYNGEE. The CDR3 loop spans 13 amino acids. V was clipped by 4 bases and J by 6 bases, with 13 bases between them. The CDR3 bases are TGTGCCAGCAGCCGGACAGATTTAAATGGCTACACCTTC. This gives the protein CASSRTDLNGYTF.

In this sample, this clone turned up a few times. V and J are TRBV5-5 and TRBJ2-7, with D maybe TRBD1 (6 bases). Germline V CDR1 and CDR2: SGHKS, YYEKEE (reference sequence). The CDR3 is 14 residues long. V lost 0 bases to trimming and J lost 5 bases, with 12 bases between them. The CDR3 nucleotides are TGTGCCAGCAGCTTGGAAGACAGGATGGACGAGCAGTACTTC. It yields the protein CASSLEDRMDEQYF.

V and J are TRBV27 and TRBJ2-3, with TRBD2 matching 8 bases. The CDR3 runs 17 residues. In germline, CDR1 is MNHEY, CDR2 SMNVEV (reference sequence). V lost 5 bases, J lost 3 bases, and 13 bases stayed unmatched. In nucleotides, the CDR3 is TGTGCCAGCAGTCCCCAGACTAGCGCGAGGGGTACAGATACGCAGTATTTT. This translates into CASSPQTSARGTDTQYF.

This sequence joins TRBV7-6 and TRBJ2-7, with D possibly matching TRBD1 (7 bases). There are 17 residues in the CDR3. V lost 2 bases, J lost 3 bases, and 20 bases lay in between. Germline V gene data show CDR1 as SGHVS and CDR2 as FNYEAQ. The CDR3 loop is CASSLTARGTDLYEQYF. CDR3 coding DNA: TGTGCCAGCAGCTTAACTGCCCGCGGGACAGATCTCTACGAGCAGTACTTC.

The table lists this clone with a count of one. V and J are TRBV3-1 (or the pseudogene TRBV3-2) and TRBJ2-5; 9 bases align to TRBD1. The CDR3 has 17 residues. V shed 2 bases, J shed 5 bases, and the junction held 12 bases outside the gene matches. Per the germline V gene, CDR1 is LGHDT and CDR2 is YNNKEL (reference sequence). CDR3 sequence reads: CASSQYERGTGRETQYF. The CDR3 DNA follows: TGTGCCAGCAGCCAATATGAAAGAGGGACAGGGAGGGAGACCCAGTACTTC.

The CDR3 is CASSLAGLASSYNEQFF. CDR3 nucleotides: TGTGCCAGCAGCTTAGCTGGGCTAGCGAGCTCCTACAATGAGCAGTTCTTC. The rearrangement uses TRBV7-9 and TRBJ2-1; the D gene is possibly TRBD2 (6 bases). Germline lookup yields CDR1 SEHNR and CDR2 FQNEAQ (reference sequence). This CDR3 contains 17 residues. The germline V and J ends were trimmed by 0 bases and 0 bases, with 12 bases remaining between them.

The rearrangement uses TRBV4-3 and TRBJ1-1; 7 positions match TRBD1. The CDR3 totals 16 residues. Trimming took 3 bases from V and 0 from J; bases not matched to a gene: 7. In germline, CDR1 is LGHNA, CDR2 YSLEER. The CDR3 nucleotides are TGCGCCAGCAGCCAGGACCCGACAGGGCTGAACACTGAAGCTTTCTTT. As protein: CASSQDPTGLNTEAFF.

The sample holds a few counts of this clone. CDR3 sequence: CARRERDRGRDRETQYF. CDR3 bases: TGTGCCAGACGAGAGAGGGACAGGGGACGAGACAGGGAGACCCAGTACTTC. The chain joins TRBV2 to TRBJ2-5; TRBD1 matches at 10 bases. The CDR3 sequence is 17 residues long. Germline lookup yields CDR1 SNHLY and CDR2 FYNNEI. The V gene end was trimmed by 9 bases and the J gene end by 5 bases; junction bases not matched to a gene: 18. The complete variable domain, with remaining parts taken from reference TRBV2 and TRBJ2-5, reads EPEVTQTPSHQVTQMGQEVILRCVPISNHLYFYWYRQILGQKVEFLVSFYNNEISEKSEIFDDQFSVERPDGSNFTLKIRSTKLEDSAMYFCARRERDRGRDRETQYFGPGTRLLVL.

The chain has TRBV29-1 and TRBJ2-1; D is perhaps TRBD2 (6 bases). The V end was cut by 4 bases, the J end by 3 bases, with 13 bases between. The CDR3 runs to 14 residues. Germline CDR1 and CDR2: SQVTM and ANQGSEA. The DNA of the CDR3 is TGCAGCGTTGTTAAACTAGCTTTCTACAATGAGCAGTTCTTC. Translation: CSVVKLAFYNEQFF.